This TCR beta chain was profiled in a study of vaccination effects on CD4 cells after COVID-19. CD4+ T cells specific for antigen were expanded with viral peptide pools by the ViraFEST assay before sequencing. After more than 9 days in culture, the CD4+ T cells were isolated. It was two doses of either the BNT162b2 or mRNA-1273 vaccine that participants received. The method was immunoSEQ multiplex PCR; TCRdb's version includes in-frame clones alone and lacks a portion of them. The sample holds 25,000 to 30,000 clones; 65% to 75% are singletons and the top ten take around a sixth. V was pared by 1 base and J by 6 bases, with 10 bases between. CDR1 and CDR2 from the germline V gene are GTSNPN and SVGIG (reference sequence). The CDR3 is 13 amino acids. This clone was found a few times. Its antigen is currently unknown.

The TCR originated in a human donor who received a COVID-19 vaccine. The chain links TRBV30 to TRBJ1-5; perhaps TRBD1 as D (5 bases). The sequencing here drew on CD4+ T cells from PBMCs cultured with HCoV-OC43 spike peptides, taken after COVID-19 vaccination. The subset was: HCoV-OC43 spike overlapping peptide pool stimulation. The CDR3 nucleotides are TGTGCCTGGAGTGGTCAGGGTGGTCAGCCCCAGCATTTT. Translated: CAWSGQGGQPQHF. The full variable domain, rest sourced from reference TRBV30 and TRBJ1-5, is SQTIHQWPATLVQPVGSPLSLECTVEGTSNPNLYWYRQAAGRGLQLLFYSVGIGQISSEVPQNLSASRPQDRQFILSSKKLLLSDSGFYLCAWSGQGGQPQHFGDGTRLSIL.